These 30 T cell receptor beta chains were sequenced from one sample in a study of control samples from healthy donors and cancer patients. This table comes from immunoSEQ multiplex PCR, and its TCRdb copy is limited to in-frame clones, with some not included. Altogether about 160,000 clones are present, around 95% being singletons, with the ten largest covering under 8.5%. Material: blood. The receptors were sampled from a woman aged 40 to 49 in good health.

This clone has only a few counts. V and J are TRBV5-6 and TRBJ2-7; D is uncertain. The germline V gene has CDR1 SGHDT and CDR2 YYEEEE. V was trimmed by 3 bases and J by 4 bases, leaving 5 bases between them. There are 11 residues in the CDR3. This chain's CDR3 is CASSSGYEQYF. DNA for the CDR3: TGTGCCAGCAGCTCCGGTTACGAGCAGTACTTC.

The chain links TRBV30 to TRBJ1-1; 8 bases map to TRBD1. V trimming: 2 bases; J trimming: 5 bases; junction bases outside the gene matches: 4. The V gene's germline CDR1 is GTSNPN and CDR2 SVGIG (reference sequence). The CDR3 consists of 13 residues. CDR3 coding DNA: TGTGCCTGGAGTCGACAGGGGTGGACTGAAGCTTTCTTT. Its translation: CAWSRQGWTEAFF.

The chain is built from TRBV25-1 and TRBJ2-1; TRBD2 matches 9 bases. The length of the CDR3 is 16 residues. Germline lookup yields CDR1 MGHDK and CDR2 SYGVNS. Unmatched junction bases numbered 6, after V lost 2 bases and J lost 4 bases. In nucleotides, the CDR3 is TGTGCCAGCAGTGAAAATAGCGGGAGTTTTTACAATGAGCAGTTCTTC. Translation gives CASSENSGSFYNEQFF.

The chain links TRBV13 to TRBJ2-6; 8 bases align to TRBD1. The CDR3 runs 17 residues. CDR1 and CDR2 (germline): PRHDT, FYEKMQ (reference sequence). V was pared by 4 bases and J by 0 bases, with 5 bases of the junction left unmatched. The DNA of the CDR3 is TGTGCCAGCAGCTACAGGGGGATCGGCTCTGGGGCCAACGTCCTGACTTTC. Translating it yields CASSYRGIGSGANVLTF.

The chain combines TRBV11-3 with TRBJ2-1; tentatively, D is TRBD2 (6 bases). Between the trimmed V and J ends, which lost 3 bases and 3 bases, there was a span of 12 bases. This CDR3 is built from 15 residues. Germline CDR1 is SGHNT and CDR2 is YENEEA. The CDR3 region has the DNA TGTGCCAGCAGCTTGACGGGGGTGGACTACAATGAGCAGTTCTTC. Translated, it gives CASSLTGVDYNEQFF.

The rearrangement joins TRBV15 to TRBJ1-1; D not certain. V lost 3 bases and J lost 5, with 7 bases in between. The CDR3 covers 12 residues. CDR1 and CDR2 (germline): LNHNV, YYDKDF (reference sequence). The CDR3 DNA reads TGTGCCACCAGCAGTTTGGGGACTGAAGCTTTCTTT. Its protein product is CATSSLGTEAFF.

This clone was seen just once. The CDR3 DNA sequence: TGCGCCAGCAGCCGGACGTTAGGGGCTGCCTCTGGAAACACCATATATTTT. Protein sequence: CASSRTLGAASGNTIYF. The rearrangement links TRBV4-1 to TRBJ1-3; possible D gene TRBD1, 5 bases. This CDR3 is 17 amino acids long. From germline, CDR1 is MGHRA and CDR2 YSYEKL. V dropped 4 bases and J dropped 0 bases, with 16 bases sitting between them.

The DNA for the CDR3 is TGTGCCAGCAGTTACTCCAGGGCCGGGGATGCTTTCTTT. It yields the protein CASSYSRAGDAFF. The chain joins TRBV27 to TRBJ1-1; tentatively, D is TRBD1 (5 bases). Germline V gene sequence: CDR1 MNHEY, CDR2 SMNVEV (reference sequence). Trimming removed 4 bases from V and 11 bases from J, with 17 bases in between. The CDR3 is 13 residues long.

The chain recombines TRBV28 with TRBJ2-1; 9 nucleotides align to TRBD1. The V gene end was trimmed by 1 base and the J gene end by 9 bases; junction bases not matched to a gene: 10. The CDR3 runs 16 residues. The germline V gene encodes CDR1 MDHEN and CDR2 SYDVKM. The CDR3 bases are TGTGCCAGCAGTTTATCTTTAGGACAGGGGCTAAGTGAGCAGTTCTTC. Protein sequence: CASSLSLGQGLSEQFF.

The chain couples TRBV27 to TRBJ1-5, with unresolved D. Trimming took off 6 bases at V and 2 bases at J, with 11 bases between the two ends. Germline V gene lookup returns CDR1 MNHEY and CDR2 SMNVEV (reference sequence). The CDR3 consists of 14 residues. CDR3 sequence reads: CASSLDWGNQPQHF. In nucleotides, the CDR3 is TGTGCCAGCAGCCTCGACTGGGGCAATCAGCCCCAGCATTTT.

The V and J genes are TRBV5-1 and TRBJ1-2; 9 bases are shared with TRBD1. V lost 0 bases, J lost 7 bases, and 7 bases stayed unmatched. This CDR3 has 15 amino acids. Germline values: CDR1 SGHRS, CDR2 YFSETQ. The CDR3 protein is CASSLEQGASSGYTF. CDR3 in DNA: TGCGCCAGCAGCTTGGAACAGGGGGCGAGTAGTGGCTACACCTTC.

The chain uses TRBV4-3 and TRBJ1-1; 8 positions match TRBD1. Germline CDR1 and CDR2: LGHNA and YSLEER. The V gene end was trimmed by 4 bases and the J gene end by 4 bases; junction bases not matched to a gene: 8. This CDR3 has 15 residues. CDR3 nucleotides: TGCGCCAGCAGCCCAAACACAGGGGGAAGCACTGAAGCTTTCTTT. Its protein product is CASSPNTGGSTEAFF.

The rearrangement uses TRBV5-4 and TRBJ1-4; 9 positions agree with TRBD1. The CDR3 runs to 14 residues. Trimming at V came to 1 base and at J to 8 bases, leaving 3 bases not matched to a gene. Germline V gene lookup returns CDR1 SGHNT and CDR2 YYREEE (reference sequence). The CDR3 reads CASSLTGGVEKLFF. The CDR3 coding sequence is TGTGCCAGCAGCTTGACAGGGGGCGTGGAAAAACTGTTTTTT. The variable domain in full, completed from reference TRBV5-4 and TRBJ1-4, reads ETGVTQSPTHLIKTRGQQVTLRCSSQSGHNTVSWYQQALGQGPQFIFQYYREEENGRGNFPPRFSGLQFPNYSSELNVNALELDDSALYLCASSLTGGVEKLFFGSGTQLSVL.

This chain links TRBV5-1 with TRBJ1-2, with 8 bases that match TRBD1. V was clipped by 5 bases and J by 0 bases; unmatched bases: 6. CDR1 and CDR2 from the germline V gene are SGHRS and YFSETQ. The CDR3 length is 15 residues. The chain's CDR3 is CASSHTGGTNYGYTF. The CDR3 DNA reads as TGCGCCAGCAGTCATACAGGGGGGACTAACTATGGCTACACCTTC.

V and J are TRBV6-5 and TRBJ2-7; no clear D. The germline V gene encodes CDR1 MNHEY and CDR2 SVGAGI. V shed 6 bases and J shed 5 bases, with 11 bases lying between them. This CDR3 is built from 12 residues. DNA of the CDR3: TGTGCCAGCAGGATCCGTCAACACGAGCAGTACTTC. Its translation: CASRIRQHEQYF.

The chain links TRBV5-4 to TRBJ2-7; no clear D. Trimming stripped 0 bases from V and 2 bases from J, with 9 bases between. The germline gives CDR1 SGHNT, CDR2 YYREEE (reference sequence). This CDR3 comprises 14 residues. For the CDR3, the DNA is TGTGCCAGCAGCTTGGATTCGGAAACCTACGAGCAGTACTTC. This codes for CASSLDSETYEQYF.

The V call is TRBV21-1, the J call TRBJ2-1. TRBV21-1 is an annotated pseudogene. There are 18 residues in the CDR3. This chain's CDR3 is CASSKADLTWIHYNEQFF. The CDR3 nucleotides read TGTGCCAGCAGCAAAGCGGATCTCACCTGGATACACTACAATGAGCAGTTCTTC.

V gene TRBV7-3 combines with J gene TRBJ2-2; D is tentatively TRBD1 or TRBD2 (5 bases each). CDR3 size: 16 residues. Looked up from germline, CDR1 is SGHTA and CDR2 is FQGTGA. V was cut by 5 bases and J by 2 bases, with 15 bases left in between. CDR3 sequence: CASSGGGNRNTGELFF. The CDR3 DNA reads TGTGCCAGCAGCGGGGGTGGCAACCGTAACACCGGGGAGCTGTTTTTT.

The chain combines TRBV4-3 with TRBJ2-1, with 9 bases fitting TRBD1. This CDR3 is 14 amino acids long. J was trimmed by 7 bases and V by 3 bases; bases with no gene match: 4. Germline CDR1 and CDR2: LGHNA and YSLEER. Written as DNA, the CDR3 is TGCGCCAGCAGCCAGGACAGGGGCATGAATGAGCAGTTCTTC. Amino acids: CASSQDRGMNEQFF.

The chain uses TRBV6-6 and TRBJ2-6; D unclear. This CDR3 is built from 16 residues. Per germline, CDR1 MNHNY and CDR2 SVGAGI (reference sequence). With 3 bases removed from V and 0 bases from J, the gap between germline ends came to 9 bases. The CDR3 DNA is TGTGCCAGCAGTTATTTTGGCAGCTCTGGGGCCAACGTCCTGACTTTC. Its protein is CASSYFGSSGANVLTF.

The rearrangement joins TRBV21-1 to TRBJ1-2; the tabulated D call, TRBD1, remains unverified against the DNA. TRBV21-1 is noted as a pseudogene. The CDR3 spans 14 residues. This CDR3 is CASNTGVLLYGYTF. CDR3 coding DNA: TGTGCCAGCAACACAGGGGTCCTACTCTATGGCTACACCTTC.

The chain uses TRBV24-1 and TRBJ1-2; 9 bases align to TRBD1. The germline CDR1 and CDR2 sequences are KGHDR and SFDVKD. This CDR3 region has 13 residues. Trimming took 4 bases from V and 6 from J; bases not matched to a gene: 2. The CDR3 region has the DNA TGTGCCACCAGTGACTGGACAGGGGATGGCTACACCTTC. Residues: CATSDWTGDGYTF.

The rearrangement uses TRBV4-1 and TRBJ2-5; 7 bases align to TRBD1. Unmatched junction bases numbered 8, after V lost 5 bases and J lost 2 bases. CDR3 size: 15 residues. From germline, CDR1 is MGHRA and CDR2 YSYEKL. The CDR3 coding sequence is TGCGCCAGCAGCGGACGACAGGGTACTCAAGAGACCCAGTACTTC. Its translation: CASSGRQGTQETQYF.

The chain employs TRBV4-1 and TRBJ2-5, with TRBD2 as a possible D gene (7 bases). Germline loops: CDR1 MGHRA, CDR2 YSYEKL. CDR3 size: 15 residues. The V end lost 3 bases, the J end lost 0 bases, and 11 bases lay between the germline ends. The CDR3 here is CASSQGGGYQETQYF. DNA for the CDR3: TGCGCCAGCAGCCAGGGAGGGGGTTACCAAGAGACCCAGTACTTC.

This clone was counted a single time. J is TRBJ2-7 and V is TRBV13; 9 bases match TRBD1. The CDR3 has 15 residues. The junction had 4 bases not matched to a gene; V was cut back by 3 bases and J by 1 base. CDR1 is PRHDT and CDR2 is FYEKMQ in the germline V gene (reference sequence). CDR3 region: CASSLWGQGSYEQYF. CDR3 bases: TGTGCCAGCAGCTTGTGGGGACAGGGTTCCTACGAGCAGTACTTC.

The J gene is TRBJ2-7, the V gene TRBV7-2; 11 bases match TRBD1. Germline assignment: CDR1 SGHTA and CDR2 FQGNSA. The CDR3 is 17 residues long. V lost 1 base, J lost 2 bases, and 7 bases stayed unmatched. The CDR3 DNA follows: TGTGCCAGCAGCTTAGTTGTAGCGGGACAGGGGGCCTACGAGCAGTACTTC. It yields the protein CASSLVVAGQGAYEQYF.

V gene TRBV11-1 combines with J gene TRBJ2-3, with 12 bases identical to TRBD2. Per the germline V gene, CDR1 is SGHAT and CDR2 is FQDESV (reference sequence). The J segment lost 5 bases and the V segment lost 7 bases, leaving 10 bases of the junction unmatched. The CDR3 totals 16 residues. CDR3 region: CASNGLAGGVQDTQYF. CDR3 in DNA: TGTGCCAGCAATGGGCTAGCGGGGGGGGTACAAGATACGCAGTATTTT.

The chain has TRBV5-1 and TRBJ2-2, with no clear D. The CDR3 has 15 amino acids. The germline CDR1 and CDR2 sequences are SGHRS and YFSETQ. Trimming took off 6 bases at V and 1 base at J, with 13 bases between the two ends. DNA for the CDR3: TGCGCCAGCACCTCTGGGGATTGGAACACCGGGGAGCTGTTTTTT. The encoded protein is CASTSGDWNTGELFF.

The J gene is TRBJ1-2, the V gene TRBV7-2, with TRBD1 as a possible D gene (5 bases). CDR3 length equals 15 residues. Germline assignment: CDR1 SGHTA and CDR2 FQGNSA. Trimming took off 0 bases at V and 7 bases at J, with 15 bases between the two ends. Here the CDR3 reads CASSLAGDVGAGYTF. In DNA, the CDR3 is TGTGCCAGCAGCTTAGCTGGGGACGTGGGTGCTGGCTACACCTTC.

The chain has TRBV18 and TRBJ1-1; D is possibly TRBD1 (6 bases). V shed 6 bases and J shed 0 bases, with 20 bases lying between them. The CDR3 has 17 amino acids. CDR1 is KGHSH and CDR2 is LQKENI in the germline V gene. CDR3 loop: CASSHAPKRGVNTEAFF. The CDR3 DNA sequence: TGTGCCAGCTCTCACGCGCCGAAGAGGGGGGTGAACACTGAAGCTTTCTTT.